This T cell receptor (beta chain) appears in the sequencing data of a study of regulatory T cells in long-lasting Graves disease. The time point was: newly diagnosed GD, antithyroid drugs for less than 3 months. PBMCs provided the RNA from which the TCR library was made. Under American Thyroid Association guidelines, Graves' disease was diagnosed. The length of the CDR3 is 15 residues. The germline gives CDR1 MGHRA, CDR2 YSYEKL. The V end lost 1 base, the J end lost 3 bases, and 12 bases lay between the germline ends. Arm-PCR of CDR3 regions and iRepertoire HTBI primers were used to build TCR beta libraries. TCRdb re-derived calls from the multiplex PCR reads in MiXCR, one entry per CDR3 protein. Among 350,000 to 400,000 distinct CDR3 sequences, 15% to 20% were seen once, and the ten largest hold 20%. Study results and caveats: Gene preferences differed: TRBV28, TRBJ1-2, TRBJ2-5 in persistent cases.

This clonotype was counted at least ten times. As yet, its antigen is unknown. In addition, the sample was reused for a study of T cells in Graves' hyperthyroidism and ophthalmopathy. As reported in that work: It was considered stable Graves' hyperthyroidism when ophthalmopathy did not progress within 18 months. In the first-round RT-PCR of the TCR CDR3, the HTBI primer set was used.

The TCR was taken from a woman younger than 30 with Graves disease. V is TRBV4-1 and J is TRBJ1-2; D remains unclear. The sequenced sample was peripheral blood mononuclear cells (PBMCs), obtained at new diagnosis, from a patient treated with antithyroid drugs. The CDR3: CASSQGGKRHYGYTF. The CDR3 coding sequence is TGCGCCAGCAGCCAAGGAGGGAAACGGCACTATGGCTACACCTTC.